This TCR beta chain came from a study of T cell repertoires in cytomegalovirus infection. The overall study: From public TCR beta signatures came an indication of both CMV infection and matching HLA type.

Germline loops: CDR1 SGHVS, CDR2 FQNEAQ. Losses at the gene ends were 4 bases for V and 4 bases for J; bases not matched to a gene: 5. The CDR3 loop spans 15 amino acids. Study-wide points: HLA-C-restricted CMV clonotypes gave the most frequent clonotype in two of eight donors.

TCRdb called the reads again in MiXCR, with one record for every CDR3 protein. The table shows 200,000 to 300,000 distinct CDR3 sequences, with around 13% occurring only once. This clonotype was seen ten or more times. Its specificity is unknown. Sequencing input: PBMCs. The receptor was isolated from a human donor in good health (CMV status not recorded). Some clones in this sample may be carry-over from other donors' samples. The rearrangement joins TRBV7-8 to TRBJ2-3; 10 bases agree with TRBD1. In DNA form, the CDR3 reads TGTGCCAGCAGCTCTAGGACAGGGGGAGCAGATACGCAGTATTTT. It yields the protein CASSSRTGGADTQYF.